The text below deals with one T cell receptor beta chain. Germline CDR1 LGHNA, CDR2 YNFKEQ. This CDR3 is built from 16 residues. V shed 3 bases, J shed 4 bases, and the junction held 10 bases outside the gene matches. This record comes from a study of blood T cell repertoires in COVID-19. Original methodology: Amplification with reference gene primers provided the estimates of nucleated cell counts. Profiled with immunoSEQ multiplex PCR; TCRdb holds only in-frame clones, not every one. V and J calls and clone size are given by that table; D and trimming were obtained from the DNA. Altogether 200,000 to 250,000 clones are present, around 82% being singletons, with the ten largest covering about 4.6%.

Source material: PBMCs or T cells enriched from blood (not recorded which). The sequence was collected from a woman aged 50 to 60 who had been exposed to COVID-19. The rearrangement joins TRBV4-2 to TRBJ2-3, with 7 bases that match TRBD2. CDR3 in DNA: TGTGCCAGCAGCCATGATTGGGGGAGGGAAGCAGATACGCAGTATTTT. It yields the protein CASSHDWGREADTQYF.